This TCR beta chain stems from a study of CD8 T cells in Susac syndrome. As for the study in general: Treatment at blood withdrawal was none, corticosteroids, or intravenous immunoglobulin alone in Susac syndrome patients.

An input of roughly 0.5 to 1 ug of RNA was subjected to reverse transcription using random hexamers. TCRdb itself ran the immunoSEQ multiplex PCR reads through MiXCR, one entry per CDR3 protein. The data show about 120,000 distinct CDR3 sequences, around 94% seen once. The sequence was collected from a human donor with Susac syndrome. Sequenced input: CD8+ T cells from PBMCs.

CDR3 DNA sequence: TGCGCCAGCAGCTTTCGGGACAGGTACGAGCAGTACTTC. Its protein product is CASSFRDRYEQYF. The chain recombines TRBV5-1 with TRBJ2-7; TRBD1 aligns across 8 bases. V shed 2 bases and J 4 bases; nucleotides not matched to a gene: 2. This CDR3 comprises 13 residues. The germline CDR1 and CDR2 sequences are SGHRS and YFSETQ.